The 3 T cell receptor beta chains in this list originate from one sample, sequenced in a study of blood T cell repertoires in COVID-19. Clones were sequenced by immunoSEQ multiplex PCR, and TCRdb holds only the in-frame ones, with some missing. The table has roughly 670,000 clones, 70% to 90% seen once; the top ten hold under 0.3%. Material for sequencing was peripheral blood. These receptors were taken from a woman younger than 30 with acute or convalescent COVID-19.

This sequence joins TRBV25-1 and TRBJ1-6; no firm D call. The V gene's germline CDR1 is MGHDK and CDR2 SYGVNS. V dropped 2 bases and J dropped 9 bases, with 17 bases sitting between them. The CDR3 is 16 amino acids. CDR3 amino acids: CASSESPRAGGSPLHF. Here the CDR3 DNA reads TGTGCCAGCAGTGAAAGTCCAAGGGCAGGAGGTTCACCCCTCCACTTT.

The chain has TRBV4-1 and TRBJ2-7, with 12 bases identical to TRBD1. The CDR3 spans 15 residues. Germline V gene lookup returns CDR1 MGHRA and CDR2 YSYEKL. V shed 4 bases and J 4 bases; nucleotides not matched to a gene: 5. The CDR3 loop is CASSLLGQGAYEQYF. In DNA form, the CDR3 reads TGCGCCAGCAGCCTCCTGGGACAGGGGGCTTACGAGCAGTACTTC.

The V and J genes are TRBV11-2 and TRBJ2-1, with TRBD1 as a possible D gene (5 bases). Trimming cost V 1 base and J 2 bases, with 12 bases left between them. Looked up from germline, CDR1 is SGHAT and CDR2 is FQNNGV. The CDR3 spans 16 residues. The CDR3 protein is CASSLGRGRAYNEQFF. The CDR3 DNA is TGTGCCAGCAGCTTAGGGCGCGGCAGGGCCTACAATGAGCAGTTCTTC.